The T cell receptor beta chain described here comes from a study of T cell repertoires in cytomegalovirus infection. Study details: CMV infection together with matching HLA type was indicated by public TCR beta signatures. Study-wide results and limits: Cumulative frequency (of public TCR beta family members) identified carriers of CMV plus the relevant HLA. Clonotype analysis showed dominance of the ex vivo response by HLA-C-restricted CMV-specific TCR beta clonotypes.

TCRdb re-analysed the reads in MiXCR, keeping a single row per CDR3 protein. This table has approximately 260,000 distinct CDR3 sequences, approximately 17% appearing once. Trimming shortened V by 2 bases and J by 3 bases, and 13 bases separated the two germline ends. The CDR3 runs to 16 residues. Per germline, CDR1 SGHTA and CDR2 FQGNSA. This clonotype was found many times. Its target is unknown. This receptor was taken from a human donor in good health (CMV status not recorded). Some clones in this sample may be carry-over from other donors' samples. The sample was CD8+ T cells from PBMCs. The V and J genes are TRBV7-2 and TRBJ2-2; tentative D call: TRBD2 (5 bases). The CDR3 here is CASSLYGGVDTGELFF. The CDR3 coding sequence is TGTGCCAGCAGCTTATATGGAGGAGTAGACACCGGGGAGCTGTTTTTT.